This T cell receptor beta chain was captured in a study of CD8 T cells in Susac syndrome. Study summary: Eight or nine of the sequenced Susac syndrome patients were in remission, and about six had active disease.

An input of roughly 0.5 to 1 ug of RNA was subjected to reverse transcription using random hexamers. With immunoSEQ multiplex PCR, TCR beta CDR3 was amplified across 54 Vbeta and 13 Jbeta. MiXCR, run by TCRdb on the immunoSEQ multiplex PCR reads, gives a single entry per CDR3 protein. The sample has 150,000 to 200,000 distinct CDR3 sequences, 90% to 96% seen once. Patients with Susac syndrome met diagnostic criteria that were recently defined for definite or probable disease. This clonotype came up once. Germline V gene lookup returns CDR1 SGDLS and CDR2 YYNGEE. V lost 4 bases and J lost 6, with 8 bases in between. This CDR3 contains 12 residues.

Sample: CD4+ T cells from PBMCs. The chain carries TRBV9 and TRBJ1-3; D uncertain. The TCR was taken from a human donor with Susac syndrome. Here the CDR3 reads CASSPFENTIYF. In DNA, the CDR3 is TGTGCCAGCAGCCCTTTTGAAAACACCATATATTTT.